These T cell receptor beta chains were read from a single sample in a study of blood T cell repertoires in COVID-19. The repertoire was sequenced with immunoSEQ multiplex PCR; TCRdb's copy has only in-frame clones and lacks some. The table shows about 260,000 clones, with approximately 86% occurring only once. The source material was peripheral blood. The receptors were gathered from a man in his forties with active or convalescent COVID-19. CDR3s include the opening cysteine and the closing phenylalanine or tryptophan. Size is omitted from some rows. Given values are once, few, many or a class for expanded clones.

>TRBV6-6|.
CASSPTWGGANEQFF
>TRBV30|.
CAWRRPRVTYNSPLHF
>TRBV9|.
CASSLDRGPNYGYTF
>TRBV7-9|.
CASSSSVRDGYTF
>TRBV3-1/TRBV3-2|.
CASSQRTPIYEQYF
>TRBV5-6|.
CASSSKFYRDGGYTF
>TRBV3-1/TRBV3-2|.
CASSQEGVVGDRVNYGYTF
>TRBV9|.
CASSVSEGGNTEAFF
>TRBV7-9|.
CASSLDTGVYEQYF
>TRBV4-2|.
CASSSRDRDNQPQHF
>TRBV29-1|.
CSVRAGTSRNTGELFF
>TRBV9|.
CASSLGQGMSPLHF
>TRBV12-1|.
CASSLAAPARQLLIEAFF
>TRBV18|.
CASSPTGSWPQHF
>TRBV5-1|.
CASSPGQGAANYGYTF
>TRBV11-2|.
CASSLGSGEQYF
>TRBV2|few
CASSVQGDSGNTIYF
>TRBV5-1|.
CASSLGGSGGYNEQFF
>TRBV27|once
CASRTGLRSPLHF
>TRBV28|once
CASTPRRGVSIGTDTQYF
>TRBV2|.
CASLPGLAGGHSYNEQFF
>TRBV6-5|.
CASSYARGGYNEQFF
>TRBV5-1|.
CASSLDTGSNEQFF
>TRBV12-3/TRBV12-4|.
CASSRLMNTEAFF
>TRBV3-1/TRBV3-2|once
CASSLGMGAGTIEQFF
>TRBV2|.
CASSGASSGANVLTF
>TRBV24-1|.
CATSGSGGAADTQYF
>TRBV19|few
CASSMVLAGATGDTQYF
>TRBV19|.
CASSRGSGDGQFF
>TRBV13|.
CASSAAGTGIGEQYF
>TRBV6-5|.
CASSLRDRHGYTF
>TRBV5-1|.
CASGQTGPPETQYF
>TRBV7-3|.
CASSLTSGPGYNEQFF
>TRBV11-2|once
CASSLRRLSGGRNEQFF
>TRBV6-5|.
CASSYPSLRANYGYTF
>TRBV9|once
CASSVGQGAVDTIYF
>TRBV2|.
CASRDRGFTEAFF
>TRBV5-5|.
CASSLSGQGGYTF
>TRBV29-1|.
CSVAPGTSGNYEQYF
>TRBV7-9|.
CASRPRQADGNTQYF
>TRBV15|.
CATSTGTGPYEQYF
>TRBV7-9|.
CASSPVNQPQHF
>TRBV28|.
CASSHSGGNTIYF
>TRBV3-1/TRBV3-2|.
CASSHRGHIQYF
>TRBV27|.
CASSLSTGNYEQYF
>TRBV14|.
CASSRQGVYEQYF
>TRBV24-1|.
CATSDWVSGASNEQFF
>TRBV3-1/TRBV3-2|once
CASSPRTVAEKLFF
>TRBV2|few
CASRSRLPPSAF
>TRBV7-2|.
CASSPRQSSNEKLFF
>TRBV6-2/TRBV6-3|.
CASSYTGTGISGKLFF
>TRBV7-3|.
CASSLHETSGSTDTQYF
>TRBV19|.
CASSIPGLAYNEQFF
>TRBV21-1|.
CASSRRSQGDF
>TRBV24-1|.
CATSTRYF
>TRBV19|.
CASSRQGGNYGYTF
>TRBV3-1/TRBV3-2|.
CASSLSTLRGAETQYF
>TRBV5-1|.
CASSPAALAGNEQFF
>TRBV9|.
CASSVAWASGYNEQFF